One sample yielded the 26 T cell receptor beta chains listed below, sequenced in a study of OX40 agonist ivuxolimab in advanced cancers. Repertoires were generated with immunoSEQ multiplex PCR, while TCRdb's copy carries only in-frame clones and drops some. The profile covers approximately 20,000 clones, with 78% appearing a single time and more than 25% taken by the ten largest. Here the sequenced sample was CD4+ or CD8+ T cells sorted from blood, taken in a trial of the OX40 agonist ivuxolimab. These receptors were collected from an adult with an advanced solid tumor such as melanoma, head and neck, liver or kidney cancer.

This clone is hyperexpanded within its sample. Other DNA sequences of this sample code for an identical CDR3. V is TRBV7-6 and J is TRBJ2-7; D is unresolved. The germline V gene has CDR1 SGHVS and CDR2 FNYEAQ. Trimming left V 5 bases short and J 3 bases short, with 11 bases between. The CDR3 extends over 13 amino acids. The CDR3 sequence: CASSKGPNYEQYF. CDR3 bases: TGTGCCAGCAGCAAGGGCCCAAACTACGAGCAGTACTTC. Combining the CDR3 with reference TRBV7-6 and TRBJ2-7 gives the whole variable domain GAGVSQSPRYKVTKRGQDVALRCDPISGHVSLYWYRQALGQGPEFLTYFNYEAQQDKSGLPNDRFSAERPEGSISTLTIQRTEQRDSAMYRCASSKGPNYEQYFGPGTRLTVT.

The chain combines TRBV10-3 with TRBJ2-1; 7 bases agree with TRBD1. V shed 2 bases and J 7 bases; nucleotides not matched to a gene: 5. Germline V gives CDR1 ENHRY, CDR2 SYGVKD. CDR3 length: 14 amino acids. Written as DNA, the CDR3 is TGTGCCATCAGTGAGGAGGGGGCTTGGAATGAGCAGTTCTTC. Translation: CAISEEGAWNEQFF.

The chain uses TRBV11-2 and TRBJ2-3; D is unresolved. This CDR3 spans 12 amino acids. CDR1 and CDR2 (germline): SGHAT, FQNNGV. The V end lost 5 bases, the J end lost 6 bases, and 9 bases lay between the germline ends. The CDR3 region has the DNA TGTGCCAGCAGCCTGGAGTGGGATACGCAGTATTTT. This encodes CASSLEWDTQYF.

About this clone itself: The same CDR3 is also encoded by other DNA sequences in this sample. CDR3 amino acids: CASSLARLADGYNEQFF. CDR3 DNA sequence: TGTGCCAGCAGCTTAGCCCGATTAGCGGACGGTTACAATGAGCAGTTCTTC. The chain uses TRBV7-8 and TRBJ2-1; possible D gene TRBD2, 6 bases. This CDR3 is built from 17 residues. V dropped 0 bases and J dropped 4 bases, with 16 bases sitting between them. In germline, CDR1 is SGHVS, CDR2 FQNEAQ.

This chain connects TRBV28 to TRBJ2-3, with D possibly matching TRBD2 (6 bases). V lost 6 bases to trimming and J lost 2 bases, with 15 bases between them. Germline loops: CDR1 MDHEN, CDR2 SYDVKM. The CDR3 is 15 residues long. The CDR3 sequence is CASSDIPGLTDTQYF. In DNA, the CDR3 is TGTGCCAGCAGCGACATCCCGGGACTCACAGATACGCAGTATTTT.

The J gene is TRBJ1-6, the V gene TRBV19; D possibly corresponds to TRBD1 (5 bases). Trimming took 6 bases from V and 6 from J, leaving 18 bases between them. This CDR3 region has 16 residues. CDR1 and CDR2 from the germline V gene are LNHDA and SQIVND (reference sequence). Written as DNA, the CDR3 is TGTGCCAGTAGCCCACGTTTTCGGGACCCTAATTCACCCCTCCACTTT. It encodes CASSPRFRDPNSPLHF.

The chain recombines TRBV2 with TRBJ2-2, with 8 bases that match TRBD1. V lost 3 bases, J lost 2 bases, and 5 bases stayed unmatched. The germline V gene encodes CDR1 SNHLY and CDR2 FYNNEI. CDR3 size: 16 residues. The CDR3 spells CASSEVDRGNTGELFF. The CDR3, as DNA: TGTGCCAGCAGTGAGGTAGACAGGGGCAACACCGGGGAGCTGTTTTTT.

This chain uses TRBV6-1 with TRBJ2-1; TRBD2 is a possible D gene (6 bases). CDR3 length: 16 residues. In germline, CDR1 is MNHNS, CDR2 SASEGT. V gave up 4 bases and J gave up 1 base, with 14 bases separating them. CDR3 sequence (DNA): TGTGCCAGCAGTGCGACTAGTGGGATTTCCTACAATGAGCAGTTCTTC. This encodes CASSATSGISYNEQFF.

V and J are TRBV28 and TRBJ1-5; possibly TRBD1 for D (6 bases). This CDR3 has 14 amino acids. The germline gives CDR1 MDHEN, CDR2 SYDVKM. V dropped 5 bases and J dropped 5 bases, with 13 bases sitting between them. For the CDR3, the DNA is TGTGCCAGCAGTCCCGGAGGGGGATATCAGCCCCAGCATTTT. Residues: CASSPGGGYQPQHF. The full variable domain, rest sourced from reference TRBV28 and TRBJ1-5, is DVKVTQSSRYLVKRTGEKVFLECVQDMDHENMFWYRQDPGLGLRLIYFSYDVKMKEKGDIPEGYSVSREKKERFSLILESASTNQTSMYLCASSPGGGYQPQHFGDGTRLSIL.

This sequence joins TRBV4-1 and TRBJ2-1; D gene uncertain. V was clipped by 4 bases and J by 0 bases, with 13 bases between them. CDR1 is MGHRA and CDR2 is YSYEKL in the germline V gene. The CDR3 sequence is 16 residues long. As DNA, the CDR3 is TGCGCCAGCAGCCGGGAACCTCTGAGCTCCTACAATGAGCAGTTCTTC. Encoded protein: CASSREPLSSYNEQFF.

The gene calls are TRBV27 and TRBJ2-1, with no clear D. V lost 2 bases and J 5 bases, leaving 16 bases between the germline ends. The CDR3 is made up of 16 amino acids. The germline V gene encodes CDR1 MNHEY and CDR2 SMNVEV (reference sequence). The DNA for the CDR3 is TGTGCCAGCAGTTTAAACTCCCCATTGGTGGACAATGAGCAGTTCTTC. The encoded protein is CASSLNSPLVDNEQFF.

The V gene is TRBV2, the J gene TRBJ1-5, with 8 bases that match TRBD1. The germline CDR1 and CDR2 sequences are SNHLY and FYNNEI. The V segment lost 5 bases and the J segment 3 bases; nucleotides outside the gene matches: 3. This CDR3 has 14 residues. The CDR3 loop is CASSLDRANQPQHF. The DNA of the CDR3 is TGTGCCAGCAGTTTGGACAGGGCCAATCAGCCCCAGCATTTT.

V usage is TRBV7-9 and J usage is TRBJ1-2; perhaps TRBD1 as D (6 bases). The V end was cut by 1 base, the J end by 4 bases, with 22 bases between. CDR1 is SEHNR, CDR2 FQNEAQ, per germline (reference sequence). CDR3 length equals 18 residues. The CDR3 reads CASSLGGGGGPPGYGYTF. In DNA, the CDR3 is TGTGCCAGCAGCTTAGGAGGAGGGGGTGGGCCGCCTGGCTATGGCTACACCTTC.

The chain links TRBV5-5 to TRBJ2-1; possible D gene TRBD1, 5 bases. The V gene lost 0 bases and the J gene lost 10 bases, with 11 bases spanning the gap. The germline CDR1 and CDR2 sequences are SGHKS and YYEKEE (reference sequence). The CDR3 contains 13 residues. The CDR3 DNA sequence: TGTGCCAGCAGCTTGGCCCTGGGGCAAGAGCAGTTCTTC. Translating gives CASSLALGQEQFF. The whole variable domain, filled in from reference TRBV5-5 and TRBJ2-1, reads DAGVTQSPTHLIKTRGQQVTLRCSPISGHKSVSWYQQVLGQGPQFIFQYYEKEERGRGNFPDRFSARQFPNYSSELNVNALLLGDSALYLCASSLALGQEQFFGPGTRLTVL.

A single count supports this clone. This CDR3 reads CASGLPTPPYRRGEQFF. CDR3 nucleotides: TGTGCTAGTGGTTTGCCTACCCCCCCTTACCGGCGGGGGGAGCAGTTCTTC. V usage is TRBV12-5 and J usage is TRBJ2-1; 7 bases map to TRBD2. In germline, CDR1 is LGHNT, CDR2 FRNRAP. CDR3 length equals 17 residues. V lost 2 bases to trimming and J lost 10 bases; unmatched junction nucleotides: 17. The full variable domain, in which reference TRBV12-5 and TRBJ2-1 provide the parts outside the CDR3, is DARVTQTPRHKVTEMGQEVTMRCQPILGHNTVFWYRQTMMQGLELLAYFRNRAPLDDSGMPKDRFSAEMPDATLATLKIQPSEPRDSAVYFCASGLPTPPYRRGEQFFGPGTRLTVL.

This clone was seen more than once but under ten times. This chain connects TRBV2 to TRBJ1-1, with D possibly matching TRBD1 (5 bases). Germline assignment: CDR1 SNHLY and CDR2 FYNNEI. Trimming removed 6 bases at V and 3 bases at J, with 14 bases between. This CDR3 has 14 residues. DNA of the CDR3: TGTGCCAGCAGGGAATGGGTAGGGGACACTGAAGCTTTCTTT. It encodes CASREWVGDTEAFF.

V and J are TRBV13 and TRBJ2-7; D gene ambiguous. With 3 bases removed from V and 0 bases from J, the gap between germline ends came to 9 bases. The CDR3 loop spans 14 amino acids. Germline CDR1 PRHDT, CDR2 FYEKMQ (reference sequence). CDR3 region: CASSLRTASYEQYF. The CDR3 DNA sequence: TGTGCCAGCAGCTTGCGGACGGCCTCCTACGAGCAGTACTTC.

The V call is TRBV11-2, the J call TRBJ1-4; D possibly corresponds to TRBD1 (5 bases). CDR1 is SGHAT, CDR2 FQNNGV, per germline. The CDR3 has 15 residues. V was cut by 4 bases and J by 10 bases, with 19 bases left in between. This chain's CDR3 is CASSYPGGGGGKLFF. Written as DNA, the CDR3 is TGTGCCAGCAGCTATCCGGGCGGGGGAGGCGGAAAACTGTTTTTT.

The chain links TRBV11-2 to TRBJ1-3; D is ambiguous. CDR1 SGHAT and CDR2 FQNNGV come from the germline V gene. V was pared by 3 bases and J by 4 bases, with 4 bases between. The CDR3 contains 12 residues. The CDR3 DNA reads TGTGCCAGCAGCTTGCAAGGAAACACCATATATTTT. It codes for CASSLQGNTIYF.

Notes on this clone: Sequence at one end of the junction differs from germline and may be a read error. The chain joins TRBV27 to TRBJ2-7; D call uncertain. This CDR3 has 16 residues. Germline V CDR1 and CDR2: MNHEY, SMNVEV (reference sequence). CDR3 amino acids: CASSLSPRRSLYEQYF. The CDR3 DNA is TGTGCCAGCAGTCTATCCCCCCGGCGATCCTTATACGAGCAGTACTTC.

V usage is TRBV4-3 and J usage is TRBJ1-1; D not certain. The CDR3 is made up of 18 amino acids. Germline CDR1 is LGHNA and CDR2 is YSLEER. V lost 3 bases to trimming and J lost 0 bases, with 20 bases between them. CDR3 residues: CASSHPREGTSMNTEAFF. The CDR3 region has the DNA TGCGCCAGCAGCCACCCGAGGGAGGGCACATCAATGAACACTGAAGCTTTCTTT.

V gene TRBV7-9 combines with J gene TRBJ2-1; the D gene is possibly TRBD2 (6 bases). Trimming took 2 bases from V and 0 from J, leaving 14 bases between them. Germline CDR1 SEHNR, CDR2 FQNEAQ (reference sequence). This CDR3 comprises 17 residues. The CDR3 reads CASSLLATATSYNEQFF. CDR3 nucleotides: TGTGCCAGCAGCTTACTAGCGACAGCAACCTCCTACAATGAGCAGTTCTTC.

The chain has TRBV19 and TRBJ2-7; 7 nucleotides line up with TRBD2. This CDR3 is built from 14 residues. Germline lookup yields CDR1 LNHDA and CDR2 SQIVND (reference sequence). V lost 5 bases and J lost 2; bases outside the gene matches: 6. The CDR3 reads CASSVASGTYEQYF. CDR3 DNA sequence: TGTGCCAGTAGTGTCGCTAGCGGTACCTACGAGCAGTACTTC.

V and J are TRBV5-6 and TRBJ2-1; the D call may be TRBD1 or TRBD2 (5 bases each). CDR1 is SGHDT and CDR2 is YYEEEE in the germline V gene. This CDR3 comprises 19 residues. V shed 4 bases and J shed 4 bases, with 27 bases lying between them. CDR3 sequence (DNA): TGTGCCAGCAGCCCAGTCCCGGGACGGGAACTGGTACTGTACAATGAGCAGTTCTTC. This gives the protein CASSPVPGRELVLYNEQFF.

The DNA of the CDR3 is TGTGCCAGCACGCTAACAGGTCGACTCTCCTACGAGCAGTACTTC. This encodes CASTLTGRLSYEQYF. V usage is TRBV28 and J usage is TRBJ2-7; the D gene is possibly TRBD1 (5 bases). This CDR3 has 15 residues. Deletions cut 7 bases from V and 0 bases from J, with 16 bases between. Germline loops: CDR1 MDHEN, CDR2 SYDVKM. The full variable domain, completed using reference TRBV28 and TRBJ2-7, is DVKVTQSSRYLVKRTGEKVFLECVQDMDHENMFWYRQDPGLGLRLIYFSYDVKMKEKGDIPEGYSVSREKKERFSLILESASTNQTSMYLCASTLTGRLSYEQYFGPGTRLTVT.

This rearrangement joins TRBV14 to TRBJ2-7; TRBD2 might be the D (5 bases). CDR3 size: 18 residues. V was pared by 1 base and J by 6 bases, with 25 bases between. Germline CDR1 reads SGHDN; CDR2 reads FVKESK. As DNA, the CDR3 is TGTGCCAGCAGCCAAGGCTGGGCCAAACTAGATTGGGTAGGCGAGCAGTACTTC. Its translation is CASSQGWAKLDWVGEQYF.